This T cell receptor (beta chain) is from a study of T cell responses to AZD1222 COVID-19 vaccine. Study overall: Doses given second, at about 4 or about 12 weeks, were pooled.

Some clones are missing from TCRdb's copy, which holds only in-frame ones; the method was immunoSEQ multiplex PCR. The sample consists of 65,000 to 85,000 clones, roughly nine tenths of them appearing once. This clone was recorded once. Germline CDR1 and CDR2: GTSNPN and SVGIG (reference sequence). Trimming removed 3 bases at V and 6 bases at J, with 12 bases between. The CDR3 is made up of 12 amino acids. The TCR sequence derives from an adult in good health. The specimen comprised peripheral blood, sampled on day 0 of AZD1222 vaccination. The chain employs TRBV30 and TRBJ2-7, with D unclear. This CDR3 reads CAWRPLLGEQYF. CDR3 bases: TGTGCCTGGAGACCCCTTTTGGGCGAGCAGTACTTC.